The source of this T cell receptor (beta chain) is a study of shared clonotypes between healthy human individuals. Trimming cost V 5 bases and J 1 base, with 9 bases left between them. Per germline, CDR1 MNHEY and CDR2 SMNVEV (reference sequence). The CDR3 is 15 amino acids. Using immunoSEQ multiplex PCR, the repertoire was profiled, and TCRdb retains in-frame clones only, with some absent. The sample yields around 2,000,000 clones, about 95% seen once. Naive CD8 isolation took CD45RO-negative cells positively selected for CCR7 and excluded terminally differentiated effector memory CD45RA+ cells. The source material was naive CD8+ T cells sorted from blood. The source is a man younger than 35 in good health. The chain has TRBV27 and TRBJ2-6; perhaps TRBD1 as D (6 bases). Here the CDR3 reads CASSPTGSGANVLTF. The CDR3 DNA follows: TGTGCCAGCAGTCCTACAGGGTCTGGGGCCAACGTCCTGACTTTC.